This T cell receptor beta chain appears in the sequencing data of a study of blood T cell repertoires in COVID-19. Turning to the study itself: PBMCs, B-cell-depleted T cells, or T cells provided the cDNA or gDNA that made up the material.

Produced via immunoSEQ multiplex PCR; TCRdb's table is partial and in-frame only. Here the sample spans under 300,000 clones, roughly 86% being singletons. Adults between roughly 18 and 89 years of age took part from 20 to 25 US areas. Source material: PBMCs or T cells enriched from blood (not recorded which). This receptor was taken from a woman aged 40-49 years with acute COVID-19.

The CDR3 sequence is CASSLDGDRPYEQYF. DNA of the CDR3: TGCGCCAGCAGCTTGGACGGGGACAGGCCCTACGAGCAGTACTTC. J is TRBJ2-7 and V is TRBV5-1; 8 positions match TRBD1. J was trimmed by 2 bases and V by 0 bases; bases with no gene match: 4. The CDR3 totals 15 residues. Germline V gene sequence: CDR1 SGHRS, CDR2 YFSETQ.